A selection of T cell receptor beta chains follows, all from one sample in a study of vaccination effects on CD4 cells after COVID-19. Sequenced by immunoSEQ multiplex PCR; TCRdb stores in-frame clones only, minus some. The sample has 25,000 to 35,000 clones; about 80% are singletons. These receptors have no known antigen. The sample in question was CD4+ T cells from PBMCs cultured with HCoV-NL63 spike peptides, obtained after COVID-19 vaccination. These receptors all come from a human donor who received a COVID-19 vaccine. Some clones in this sample may be carry-over from other donors' samples. The conserved cysteine and the conserved F or W are not part of the CDR3 here. Size tells how often a clone was seen (once, few, many) or the class of an expanded clone, and some rows leave it out.

V gene	J gene	clone size	CDR3 protein
TRBV6-6	TRBJ1-2	-	ATGSSLGGYT
TRBV12-5	TRBJ2-5	-	ASGPRGTSQETQY
TRBV5-8	TRBJ2-5	once	ARSAKASGGETQY
TRBV7-2	TRBJ1-6	-	ASSLAPGNSPLH
TRBV5-1	TRBJ2-5	once	ASSAVIDPKETQY
TRBV24-1	TRBJ2-1	-	ATSDLGDRGLNEQF
TRBV2	TRBJ2-3	-	ASTRLDSTDTQY
TRBV12-5	TRBJ1-2	-	ASGDRAVGYT
TRBV9	TRBJ1-2	-	ASSAMVQGYDGYT
TRBV7-7	TRBJ2-3	-	ASSFGFPDTQY
TRBV28	TRBJ2-1	-	ASSQALAGGRNEQF
TRBV6-1	TRBJ1-2	-	ASSEALGGYGYT
TRBV29-1	TRBJ2-3	-	SVEVGQTDTQY
TRBV9	TRBJ1-2	-	ASSARVARGTYGYT
TRBV25-1	TRBJ1-1	-	ASTPAGQVNTEAF
TRBV28	TRBJ1-5	-	ASSSGPTLYSNQPQH
TRBV27	TRBJ1-5	-	ASSLKGGYSNQPQH
TRBV5-6	TRBJ2-1	-	ASSLLRGRGEQF
TRBV19	TRBJ1-1	-	ASSPPPRGRLNTEAF
TRBV12-3/TRBV12-4	TRBJ2-3	-	ASSFEGTDTQY
TRBV5-1	TRBJ1-3	-	ASSLDRGRTNTIY
TRBV5-8	TRBJ2-1	-	ASSLVLGGSYNEQF
TRBV7-9	TRBJ2-3	-	ASSFTQGADTQY
TRBV10-3	TRBJ1-1	-	AIAIQGADTEAF
TRBV19	TRBJ1-1	-	ASSEEWNTEAF
TRBV28	TRBJ1-2	-	ASSWDSEYGYT
TRBV6-5	TRBJ1-6	-	ASSLNSPLH
TRBV7-3	TRBJ2-5	-	ASSLTRDETQY